These 6 T cell receptor beta chains were all obtained from the same sample, sequenced in a study of immune evolution from preneoplasia to lung adenocarcinoma. Clones were read by immunoSEQ multiplex PCR, and TCRdb kept only the in-frame ones, dropping some. The repertoire has 30,000 to 45,000 clones, 60% to 75% of them found once; the top ten carry 5.5% to 7.5%. What was sequenced was FFPE invasive lung adenocarcinoma tissue. The receptors were sampled from a person in their sixties with lung adenocarcinoma.

This chain connects TRBV28 to TRBJ2-7; D might be TRBD2 (6 bases). This CDR3 region has 14 residues. V shed 3 bases and J shed 4 bases, with 13 bases lying between them. CDR1 is MDHEN and CDR2 is SYDVKM in the germline V gene. CDR3: CASSLMGLFYEQYF. In DNA, the CDR3 is TGTGCCAGCAGTTTGATGGGACTTTTTTACGAGCAGTACTTC.

The V and J genes are TRBV2 and TRBJ2-2; 8 bases agree with TRBD1. CDR1 is SNHLY and CDR2 is FYNNEI in the germline V gene. The V segment lost 8 bases and the J segment 0 bases; nucleotides outside the gene matches: 5. The CDR3 covers 15 residues. For the CDR3, the DNA is TGTGCCAGCCGTCGACAGGGGTCGAACACCGGGGAGCTGTTTTTT. As protein: CASRRQGSNTGELFF.

Points on this clone: An end of the junction differs from the germline gene, which may be a read error. This chain joins TRBV2 and TRBJ1-3; D gene ambiguous. The CDR3 loop spans 14 amino acids. The germline V gene encodes CDR1 SNHLY and CDR2 FYNNEI. The CDR3 is CASREGTSGNTIYF. The DNA for the CDR3 is TGTGCCAGCAGAGAAGGCACATCTGGAAACACCATATATTTT.

The J gene is TRBJ2-1, the V gene TRBV5-1, with 9 bases lining up with TRBD2. Germline assignment: CDR1 SGHRS and CDR2 YFSETQ. Trimming removed 2 bases from V and 4 bases from J; junction bases left unmatched: 1. CDR3 size: 14 residues. CDR3: CASSFTSGYNEQFF. CDR3 coding DNA: TGCGCCAGCAGCTTCACTAGCGGGTACAATGAGCAGTTCTTC. Supplemented by reference TRBV5-1 and TRBJ2-1, the full variable domain reads KAGVTQTPRYLIKTRGQQVTLSCSPISGHRSVSWYQQTPGQGLQFLFEYFSETQRNKGNFPGRFSGRQFSNSRSEMNVSTLELGDSALYLCASSFTSGYNEQFFGPGTRLTVL.

Notes on this clone: One end of the junction does not line up with germline, which may come from a read error. This chain links TRBV7-7 with TRBJ2-3; tentatively, D is TRBD2 (6 bases). The germline V gene encodes CDR1 SSHAT and CDR2 FNYEAQ (reference sequence). The length of the CDR3 is 13 residues. For the CDR3, the DNA is TGTGCTAGCAGCCGATGGAGGGAAGATACGCAGTATTTT. It is translated as CASSRWREDTQYF.

In this sample, this clone turned up a few times. The chain uses TRBV5-1 and TRBJ1-5; D perhaps matches TRBD1 (6 bases). The CDR3 runs 15 residues. Germline lookup yields CDR1 SGHRS and CDR2 YFSETQ. The germline V and J ends were trimmed by 5 bases and 2 bases, with 14 bases remaining between them. CDR3 sequence: CASRDSPTGNQPQHF. CDR3 coding DNA: TGCGCCAGCAGGGACAGTCCCACTGGCAATCAGCCCCAGCATTTT.